The T cell receptor (beta chain) described here comes from a study of blood T cell repertoires in COVID-19. Clones were sequenced by immunoSEQ multiplex PCR, and TCRdb holds only the in-frame ones, with some missing. The table includes more than 250,000 clones, roughly 87% detected once. As regards this clone: One end of the junction fails to match germline, which may point to a read error.

Symptom resolution, clearance, or two negative PCRs marked donors in Cohort 3 as recovered. This sequence was found in a woman aged 30 to 39 who had recovered from COVID-19. Material for sequencing was PBMCs or T cells enriched from blood (not recorded which).

The CDR3 sequence is CASSVAGTGSYEQYF. CDR3 DNA sequence: TGTGCCAGCAGCGTAGCCGGGACAGGGAGCTACGAGCAGTACTTC. The V and J genes are TRBV7-8 and TRBJ2-7, with 9 positions matching TRBD1. This CDR3 has 15 amino acids. From germline, CDR1 is SGHVS and CDR2 FQNEAQ.